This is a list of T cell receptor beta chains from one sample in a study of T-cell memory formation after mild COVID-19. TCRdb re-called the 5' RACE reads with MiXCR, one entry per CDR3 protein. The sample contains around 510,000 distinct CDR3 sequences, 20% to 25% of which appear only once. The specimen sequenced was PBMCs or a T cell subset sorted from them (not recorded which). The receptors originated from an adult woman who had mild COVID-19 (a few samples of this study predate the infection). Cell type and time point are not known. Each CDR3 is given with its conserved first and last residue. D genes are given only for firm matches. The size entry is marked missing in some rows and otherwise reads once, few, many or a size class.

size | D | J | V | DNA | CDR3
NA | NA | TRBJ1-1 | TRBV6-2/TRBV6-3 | TGTGCCAGCACCCTGGTGGGCGAAGCTTTCTTT | CASTLVGEAFF
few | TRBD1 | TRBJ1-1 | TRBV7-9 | TGTGCCAGCAGCCCGACTTTGAACAGGGGATGGAACACTGAAGCTTTCTTT | CASSPTLNRGWNTEAFF
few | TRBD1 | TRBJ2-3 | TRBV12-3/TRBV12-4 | TGTGCCAGCAGCACGACAGGGACAGGAGCGACAGATACGCAGTATTTT | CASSTTGTGATDTQYF
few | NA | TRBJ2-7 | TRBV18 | TGTGCCAGCTCACCACCGGGGGGACACCCCTACGAGCAGTACTTC | CASSPPGGHPYEQYF
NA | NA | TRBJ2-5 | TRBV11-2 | TGTGCCAGCAGCTCGCTGTGGTACCAAGAGACCCAGTACTTC | CASSSLWYQETQYF
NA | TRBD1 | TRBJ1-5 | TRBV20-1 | TGCAGTGCTCGTCGCCGGGACAGGGGGCTTAGCAATCAGCCCCAGCATTTT | CSARRRDRGLSNQPQHF
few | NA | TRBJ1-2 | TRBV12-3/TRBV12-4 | TGTGCCAGCAGTTTAGGCCACAGGGCGGACGGCTATGGCTACACCTTC | CASSLGHRADGYGYTF
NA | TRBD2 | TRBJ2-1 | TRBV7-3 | TGTGCCAGCAGCTCGACCGGGACTAGCGGCAATGAGCAGTTCTTC | CASSSTGTSGNEQFF
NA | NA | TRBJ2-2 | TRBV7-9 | TGTGCCAGCAGCTTACCCACGAACACCGGGGAGCTGTTTTTT | CASSLPTNTGELFF
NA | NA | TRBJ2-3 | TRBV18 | TGTGCCAGCTCACCAACCGGCGTAAGCACAGATACGCAGTATTTT | CASSPTGVSTDTQYF
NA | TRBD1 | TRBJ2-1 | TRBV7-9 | TGTGCCAGCAGCTTAGCCCCCCAAAGACAGGGGAGGACCTACAATGAGCAGTTCTTC | CASSLAPQRQGRTYNEQFF
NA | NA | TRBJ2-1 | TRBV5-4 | TGTGCCAGCAGCATACGGGACGAGCAGTTCTTC | CASSIRDEQFF
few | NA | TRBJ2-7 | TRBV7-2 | TGTGCCAGCAGCCCGGGGACTTGGAACGAGCAGTACTTC | CASSPGTWNEQYF
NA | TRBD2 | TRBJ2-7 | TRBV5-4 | TGTGCCAGCAGCTCTCCGGATAGCGGGCCCTCCTACGAGCAGTACTTC | CASSSPDSGPSYEQYF
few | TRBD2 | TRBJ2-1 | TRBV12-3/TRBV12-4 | TGTGCCAGCAGTCCCCTTAGCGGGCGGTACAATGAGCAGTTCTTC | CASSPLSGRYNEQFF
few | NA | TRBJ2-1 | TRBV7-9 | TGTGCCAGCAGCTCCCCCCGGGACGGCGGTGAGCAGTTCTTC | CASSSPRDGGEQFF
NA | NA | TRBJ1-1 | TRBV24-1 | TGTGCCACCAGTGAGGGGACGGCGAACACTGAAGCTTTCTTT | CATSEGTANTEAFF
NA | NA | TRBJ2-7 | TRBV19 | TGTGCCAGTAGTATATATTGGGACTCCTCCTACGAGCAGTACTTC | CASSIYWDSSYEQYF
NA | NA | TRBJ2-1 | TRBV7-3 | TGTGCCAGCAGCTTAACGGGAAACCCGAACAATGAGCAGTTCTTC | CASSLTGNPNNEQFF
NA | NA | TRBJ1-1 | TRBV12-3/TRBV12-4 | TGTGCCAGCGGCTGGCCGGGGCCCTCAGGGTACACTGAAGCTTTCTTT | CASGWPGPSGYTEAFF
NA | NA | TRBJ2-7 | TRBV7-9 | TGTGCCAGCAGCTTAGCGGGGGGGCCTCAAGAGCAGTACTTC | CASSLAGGPQEQYF
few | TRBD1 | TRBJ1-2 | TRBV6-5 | TGTGCCAGCACGAGGACAGGCGTTAACTATGGCTACACCTTC | CASTRTGVNYGYTF
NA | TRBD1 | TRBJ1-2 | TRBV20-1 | TGCAGTGCTACCCCGGGACAGGGGGCGTCTGGCTACACCTTC | CSATPGQGASGYTF
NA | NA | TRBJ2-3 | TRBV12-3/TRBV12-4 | TGTGCCAGCAGCCGTCTGGATGGAGATACGCAGTATTTT | CASSRLDGDTQYF